Sequencing of this T cell receptor (beta chain) was carried out in a study of shared clonotypes between healthy human individuals (dated by TCRdb to the early 2020s). Regarding the complete study: The cohort included three men and two women between 18 and 49 years of age. Libraries were prepared and TCR repertoires were sequenced by different laboratories using diverse techniques, in order to increase sequencing depth and limit assay-specific biases. Leukapheresis yielded between about 0.85 and 10 billion PBMCs per donor. For each donor, CD4 naive and CD4 memory were each run on three plates, CD8 naive on two plates, and CD8 memory on one plate. To estimate repertoire size and how much clonotypes are shared between individuals, the study performed deep sequencing of blood TCR repertoires from about five healthy adults. The paper as a whole reports these results and caveats: Larger estimated clonotype richness was generally found for naive subsets than for memory subsets. Incomplete sequencing was indicated by rarefaction of sorted-subset datasets, despite the large sequencing depth. The small number of donors limited the genetic and exposure-history diversity represented. Sampling was restricted to blood, and TCR repertoires in tissue are likely to differ from TCR repertoires in blood. Based on pairwise subsampling, the degree of clonotype sharing among donors was expected to be affected by sequencing depth. When a few donors were compared, the shared fraction of clonotypes was about 5.2% for naive CD4, more than 3% for naive CD8, about 2.5% for memory CD4, and roughly 0.4% for memory CD8. Clonotypes shared by all four sorted-subset donors showed higher generation probabilities than non-shared clonotypes.

TCR CDR3 regions were amplified from genomic DNA by multiplex PCR using the deep immunoSEQ assay. Extracted genomic DNA from each cell subset was distributed evenly across all wells of several immunoSEQ 96-well plates, and each plate was treated as a replicate. Each replicate PCR for sorted subsets received around 210 ng genomic DNA, equal to about 30,000 T cell genomes. The purified libraries were quantified using a Qubit 3.0 fluorometer, sized with a Bioanalyzer 2100, and then quantified again using the KAPA Library Quantification kit. Every immunoSEQ 96-well plate was sequenced on a separate single-read 150-cycle Illumina NextSeq 550 flow cell. From the authors' description of their analysis: Because the immunoSEQ output held only junctional sequences and lacked quality scores, the filtering could not match the filtering applied to full-length reads. To assign V/J genes and CDR3, sequences were annotated against IMGT germline references using PyIR, a Python wrapper for IgBLAST v1.9. Reads were removed for weak V/J assignments (E-value above 1e-6), missing CDR3, stop codons, out-of-frame junctions, or ambiguous translated residues. V3J clonotypes were defined by identical inferred V gene, J gene, and CDR3 amino acid sequence. Percentage overlap between repertoires was computed as shared unique clonotypes divided by the size of the smaller repertoire. Repertoire richness was assessed with RTK rarefaction, the Chao1 estimator, and Recon v2.1 estimates of unobserved clonotypes. Generation probabilities for all TCRbeta clonotypes obtained by the gDNA method from a handful of donors were computed using OLGA. TCRdb re-hosts the immuneACCESS table, in-frame sequences only. Its copies lack some clones; in the studies checked, an unresolved V gene accounts for under half of them, and the cause for the rest is not known. From that table come the V and J calls and clone size; the DNA was used to work out D and trimming. Here the sample has about 2 million clones; 85% to 95% occur a single time. Around 0.13% of the sample lies in the top ten.

This clone was recorded a few times. No cognate antigen has been identified for it. Nothing much larger sits one base from this clone, and base qualities are not available. For this chain, trimming is 6 bases at the V end and 6 bases at the J end, and the number of junction bases without a gene match is 8. The CDR3, from cysteine to phenylalanine, totals 15 residues. The entry retains the CDR3 DNA only, 45 bases that are in frame from base 1. As encoded in the germline V gene, CDR1 is SNHLY while CDR2 is FYNNEI. Healthy HIV-negative adults with no recently reported acute infections or vaccinations were included as donors. Every donor was a Caucasian adult living in Nashville, Tennessee, USA. CD4+ T cells were enriched by magnetic negative selection; naive cells were then positively selected on CD45RA, and the negative fraction formed the memory subset. After blood collection by leukapheresis, PBMCs were isolated using Ficoll-Histopaque density gradient centrifugation and then cryopreserved in the vapor phase of liquid nitrogen. Analytical flow cytometry was used to check the purity and quantity of each magnetically sorted T cell population. Each sorted fraction had its genomic DNA isolated and then quantified by UV absorbance on a Nanodrop 2000c.

Input material: naive CD4+ T cells sorted from blood. The cell subset or site label, read with the paper, signifies: CD45RA+ positively selected. The receptor chain draws on TRBV2 and TRBJ1-4, and 9 junctional nucleotides match TRBD1. This receptor was identified in a man aged 18 to 35 in good health. CDR3 loop: CASRSQGAKDEKLFF. The DNA is as follows: TGTGCCAGCAGATCACAGGGGGCAAAGGATGAAAAACTGTTTTTT.